The T cell receptor beta chain described here comes from a study of post-analysis software for immune sequencing data. TCR beta cDNA libraries had unique molecular identifiers. TCRdb re-derived calls from the PCR reads in MiXCR, one entry per CDR3 protein. This sample has under 650,000 distinct CDR3 sequences, with roughly 45% found just once. This clonotype showed up just a few times. The specimen sequenced was blood. The TCR originated in a girl between 10 and 17 years old with multiple sclerosis.

CDR3 coding DNA: TGTGCCAGCAGCACCCTAGCGGGGGCGGCCACAGATACGCAGTATTTT. Its translation: CASSTLAGAATDTQYF. This sequence joins TRBV7-9 and TRBJ2-3; 10 bases fit TRBD2. Per the germline V gene, CDR1 is SEHNR and CDR2 is FQNEAQ (reference sequence). CDR3 length: 16 amino acids. V trimming: 5 bases; J trimming: 2 bases; junction bases outside the gene matches: 7.